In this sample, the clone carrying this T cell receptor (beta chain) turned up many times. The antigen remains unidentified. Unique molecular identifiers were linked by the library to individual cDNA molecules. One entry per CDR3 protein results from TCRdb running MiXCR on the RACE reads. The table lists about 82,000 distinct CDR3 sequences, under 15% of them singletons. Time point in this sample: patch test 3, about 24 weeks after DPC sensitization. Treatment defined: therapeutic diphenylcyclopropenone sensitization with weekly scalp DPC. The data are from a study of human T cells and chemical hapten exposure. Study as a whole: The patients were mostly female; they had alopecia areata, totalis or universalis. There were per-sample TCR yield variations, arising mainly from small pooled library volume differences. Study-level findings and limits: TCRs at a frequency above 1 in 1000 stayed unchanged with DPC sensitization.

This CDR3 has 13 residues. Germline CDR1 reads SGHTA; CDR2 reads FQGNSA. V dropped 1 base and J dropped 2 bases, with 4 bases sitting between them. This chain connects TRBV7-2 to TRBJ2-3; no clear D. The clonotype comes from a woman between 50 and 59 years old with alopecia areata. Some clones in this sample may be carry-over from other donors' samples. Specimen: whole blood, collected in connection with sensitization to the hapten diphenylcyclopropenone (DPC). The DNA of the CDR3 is TGTGCCAGCAGCTTAGAACCCACAGATACGCAGTATTTT. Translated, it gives CASSLEPTDTQYF.